The entry that follows covers one TCR beta chain sequence. Only in-frame clones appear in the TCRdb table, and some are missing; sequencing was by immunoSEQ multiplex PCR. This table has about 97,000 clones, almost 80% appearing once. This CDR3 comprises 14 residues. Germline-derived CDR1 and CDR2 are SGHAT and FQNNGV. V lost 3 bases, J lost 6 bases, and 14 bases lay in between. The sample originates from a study of cytotoxic CD8 clonotypes in ibrutinib-treated CLL. This sequence originates from a human donor with chronic lymphocytic leukemia. The sequencing used PBMCs, collected after 12 months of ibrutinib treatment. The rearrangement joins TRBV11-2 to TRBJ1-1; the D is unclear. As DNA, the CDR3 is TGTGCCAGCAGCTTGGGTGGGCGGGTCCCTGAAGCTTTCTTT. It codes for CASSLGGRVPEAFF.